The T cell receptor beta chain described here comes from a study of shared clonotypes between healthy human individuals. The study's findings and limits: The sole specimen, blood, was sampled, and tissue repertoires likely differ. It was observed that roughly 5.5% of naive CD4 clonotypes were shared across several donors.

Naivety among CD8 cells was defined by CD45RO negativity and positive CCR7 selection, thereby excluding terminally differentiated effector memory CD45RA+ cells. This clone was observed once. Its specificity is unknown. Genomic DNA from each subset was divided evenly over several immunoSEQ plates. TCRdb's table, derived via immunoSEQ multiplex PCR, lists solely in-frame clones and lacks some. The repertoire holds about 2 million clones, with about 95% as singletons. The TCR comes from a man between 18 and 29 years old in good health. Specimen: naive CD8+ T cells sorted from blood.

The DNA for the CDR3 is TGTGCCACCGGGCCGGGACAGGGGGCTTGTAATGAAAAACTGTTTTTT. This translates into CATGPGQGACNEKLFF. The gene calls are TRBV11-3 and TRBJ1-4, with TRBD1 identical over 12 bases. The CDR3 loop spans 16 amino acids. V lost 10 bases, J lost 4 bases, and 10 bases stayed unmatched. CDR1 SGHNT and CDR2 YENEEA come from the germline V gene.